The 10 T cell receptor beta chains in this list originate from one sample, sequenced in a study of blood T cell repertoires in COVID-19. Here immunoSEQ multiplex PCR was the method, and the copy in TCRdb shows in-frame clones only, minus some. Among roughly 160,000 clones listed, 75% to 90% were seen once. Sequencing was performed on peripheral blood. The receptor source for this set is a woman aged 55-70 years with acute or convalescent COVID-19.

The rearrangement links TRBV6-2 or TRBV6-3 to TRBJ1-6, with D possibly TRBD1 on 5 matching bases. The germline V gene has CDR1 MNHEY and CDR2 SVGEGT. The CDR3 spans 14 residues. Trimming removed 3 bases from V and 12 bases from J, with 15 bases in between. Here the CDR3 reads CASSYSGSRKPLHF. CDR3 sequence (DNA): TGTGCCAGCAGTTATTCAGGGTCGCGGAAACCCCTCCACTTT.

The chain carries TRBV7-9 and TRBJ1-5; tentatively, D is TRBD1 (5 bases). The CDR3 length is 13 residues. Germline-derived CDR1 and CDR2 are SEHNR and FQNEAQ (reference sequence). Deletions cut 1 base from V and 5 bases from J, with 6 bases between. CDR3 loop: CASSLGGDQPQHF. CDR3 sequence (DNA): TGTGCCAGCAGCTTAGGGGGGGATCAGCCCCAGCATTTT. Full variable domain (outside the CDR3, taken from reference TRBV7-9 and TRBJ1-5): DTGVSQNPRHKITKRGQNVTFRCDPISEHNRLYWYRQTLGQGPEFLTYFQNEAQLEKSRLLSDRFSAERPKGSFSTLEIQRTEQGDSAMYLCASSLGGDQPQHFGDGTRLSIL.

The chain is built from TRBV11-3 and TRBJ2-2, with no clear D. Germline V CDR1 and CDR2: SGHNT, YENEEA. V was shortened by 3 bases and J by 7 bases, with 6 bases between the two germline ends. The CDR3 is 12 amino acids. The chain's CDR3 is CASSLLSGELFF. The CDR3 coding sequence is TGTGCCAGCAGCTTGTTGAGCGGGGAGCTGTTTTTT. The full variable domain, in which reference TRBV11-3 and TRBJ2-2 provide the parts outside the CDR3, is EAGVVQSPRYKIIEKKQPVAFWCNPISGHNTLYWYLQNLGQGPELLIRYENEEAVDDSQLPKDRFSAERLKGVDSTLKIQPAELGDSAVYLCASSLLSGELFFGEGSRLTVL.

The chain is built from TRBV19 and TRBJ1-6, with D hard to call. This CDR3 has 16 residues. Per germline, CDR1 LNHDA and CDR2 SQIVND (reference sequence). V gave up 3 bases and J gave up 0 bases, with 9 bases separating them. In DNA, the CDR3 is TGTGCCAGTAGTATCCGGGTAACCTCCTATAATTCACCCCTCCACTTT. This sequence encodes CASSIRVTSYNSPLHF.

The rearrangement uses TRBV3-1 (or the pseudogene TRBV3-2) and TRBJ2-5; 8 bases fit TRBD2. The V gene end was trimmed by 0 bases and the J gene end by 7 bases; junction bases not matched to a gene: 13. CDR1 and CDR2 (germline): LGHDT, YNNKEL (reference sequence). The CDR3 covers 17 residues. The CDR3 is CASSQDQGSGAGGTQYF. The CDR3 DNA is TGTGCCAGCAGCCAAGATCAGGGTAGCGGGGCTGGGGGGACCCAGTACTTC.

This clone has just a few counts. V and J are TRBV6-2 or TRBV6-3 and TRBJ1-1, with 8 bases lining up with TRBD1. Germline CDR1 and CDR2: MNHEY and SVGEGT. The V gene end was trimmed by 4 bases and the J gene end by 3 bases; junction bases not matched to a gene: 13. The CDR3 is made up of 17 amino acids. For the CDR3, the DNA is TGTGCCAGCAGTTTCGGACAGGGAGGGACCTGGGACACTGAAGCTTTCTTT. The encoded protein is CASSFGQGGTWDTEAFF.

Concerning this clone: The same CDR3 arises from other DNA sequences in this sample as well. This sequence joins TRBV2 and TRBJ2-1; perhaps TRBD1 as D (5 bases). CDR1 SNHLY and CDR2 FYNNEI come from the germline V gene. The germline V and J ends were trimmed by 4 bases and 5 bases, with 6 bases remaining between them. The CDR3 spans 12 residues. The CDR3 sequence is CASSGQNNEQFF. CDR3 DNA: TGTGCCAGCAGTGGACAGAACAATGAGCAGTTCTTC.

The chain joins TRBV21-1 to TRBJ1-6. TRBV21-1 is a known pseudogene. The CDR3 runs to 16 residues. CDR3 protein: CASSQKMGGSNSPLHF. The CDR3 DNA follows: TGTGCCAGCAGCCAAAAAATGGGAGGTAGCAATTCACCCCTCCACTTT.

The V gene is TRBV12-3 or TRBV12-4, the J gene TRBJ1-2; possible D gene TRBD1, 5 bases. Deletions cut 7 bases from V and 4 bases from J, with 13 bases between. The CDR3 runs to 13 residues. CDR3: CASTPGRGYGYTF. The CDR3 bases are TGTGCCAGCACCCCAGGTAGGGGCTATGGCTACACCTTC.

The chain is built from TRBV5-1 and TRBJ1-3, with 8 bases matching TRBD1. Germline V CDR1 and CDR2: SGHRS, YFSETQ. There are 15 residues in the CDR3. V lost 4 bases, J lost 3 bases, and 6 bases stayed unmatched. The CDR3 region is CASSPLTGVGNTIYF. The DNA for the CDR3 is TGCGCCAGCAGCCCCCTGACAGGGGTTGGAAACACCATATATTTT.